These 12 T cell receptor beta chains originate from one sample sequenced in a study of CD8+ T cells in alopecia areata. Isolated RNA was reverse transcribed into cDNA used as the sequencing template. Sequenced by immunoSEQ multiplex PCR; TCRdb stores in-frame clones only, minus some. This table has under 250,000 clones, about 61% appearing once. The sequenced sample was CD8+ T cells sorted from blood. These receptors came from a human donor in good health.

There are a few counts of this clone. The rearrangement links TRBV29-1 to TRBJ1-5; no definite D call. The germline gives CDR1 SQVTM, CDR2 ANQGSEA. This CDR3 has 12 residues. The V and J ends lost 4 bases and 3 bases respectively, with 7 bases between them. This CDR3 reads CSVVTDNQPQHF. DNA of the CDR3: TGCAGCGTTGTCACAGACAATCAGCCCCAGCATTTT.

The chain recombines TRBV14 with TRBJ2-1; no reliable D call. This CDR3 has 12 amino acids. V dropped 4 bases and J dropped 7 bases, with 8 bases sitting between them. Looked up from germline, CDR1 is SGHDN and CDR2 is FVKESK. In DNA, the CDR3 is TGTGCCAGCAGCCCGAATCGAAATGAGCAGTTCTTC. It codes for CASSPNRNEQFF.

CDR3: CASSHTKRGTQETQYF. The CDR3 DNA reads TGTGCCAGCAGCCACACTAAGCGGGGGACGCAAGAGACCCAGTACTTC. This chain connects TRBV27 to TRBJ2-5, with 8 nucleotides matching TRBD2. Germline V lookup: CDR1 MNHEY, CDR2 SMNVEV (reference sequence). V lost 6 bases to trimming and J lost 2 bases; unmatched junction nucleotides: 11. CDR3 length equals 16 residues.

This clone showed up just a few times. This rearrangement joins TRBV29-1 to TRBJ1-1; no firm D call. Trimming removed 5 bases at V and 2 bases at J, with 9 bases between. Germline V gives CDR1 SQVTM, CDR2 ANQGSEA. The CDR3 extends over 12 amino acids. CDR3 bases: TGCAGCGTTCTTCTCGGAAACACTGAAGCTTTCTTT. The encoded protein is CSVLLGNTEAFF.

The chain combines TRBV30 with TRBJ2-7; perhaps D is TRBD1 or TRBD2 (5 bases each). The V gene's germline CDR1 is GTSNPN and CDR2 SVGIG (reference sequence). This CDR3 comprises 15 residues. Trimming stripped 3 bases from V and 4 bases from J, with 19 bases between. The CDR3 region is CAWRPREGLMYEQYF. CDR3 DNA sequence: TGTGCCTGGAGGCCCCGTGAGGGGCTCATGTACGAGCAGTACTTC. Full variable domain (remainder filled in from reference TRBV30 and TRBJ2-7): SQTIHQWPATLVQPVGSPLSLECTVEGTSNPNLYWYRQAAGRGLQLLFYSVGIGQISSEVPQNLSASRPQDRQFILSSKKLLLSDSGFYLCAWRPREGLMYEQYFGPGTRLTVT.

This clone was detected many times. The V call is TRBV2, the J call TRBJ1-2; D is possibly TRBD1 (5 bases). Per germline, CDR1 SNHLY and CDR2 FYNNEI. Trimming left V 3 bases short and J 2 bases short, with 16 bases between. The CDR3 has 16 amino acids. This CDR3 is CASSDLWGGANYGYTF. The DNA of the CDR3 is TGTGCCAGCAGTGACCTCTGGGGTGGGGCCAACTATGGCTACACCTTC. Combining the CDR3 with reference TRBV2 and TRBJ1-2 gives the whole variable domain EPEVTQTPSHQVTQMGQEVILRCVPISNHLYFYWYRQILGQKVEFLVSFYNNEISEKSEIFDDQFSVERPDGSNFTLKIRSTKLEDSAMYFCASSDLWGGANYGYTFGSGTRLTVV.

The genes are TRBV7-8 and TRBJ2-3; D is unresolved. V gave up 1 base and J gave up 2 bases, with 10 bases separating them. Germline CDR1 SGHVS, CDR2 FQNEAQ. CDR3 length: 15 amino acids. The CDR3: CASSLGTDNTDTQYF. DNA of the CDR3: TGTGCCAGCAGCTTAGGAACGGATAACACAGATACGCAGTATTTT.

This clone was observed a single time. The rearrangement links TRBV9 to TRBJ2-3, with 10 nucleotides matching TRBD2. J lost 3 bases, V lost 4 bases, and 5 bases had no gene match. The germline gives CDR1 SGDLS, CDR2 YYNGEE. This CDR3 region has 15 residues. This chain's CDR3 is CASSPAGGLTDTQYF. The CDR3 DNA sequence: TGTGCCAGCAGCCCAGCGGGGGGGCTGACAGATACGCAGTATTTT.

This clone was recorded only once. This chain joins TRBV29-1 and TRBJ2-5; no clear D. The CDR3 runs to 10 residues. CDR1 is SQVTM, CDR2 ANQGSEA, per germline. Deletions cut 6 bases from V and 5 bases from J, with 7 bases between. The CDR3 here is CSVSVETQYF. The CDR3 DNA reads TGCAGCGTGTCTGTGGAGACCCAGTACTTC.

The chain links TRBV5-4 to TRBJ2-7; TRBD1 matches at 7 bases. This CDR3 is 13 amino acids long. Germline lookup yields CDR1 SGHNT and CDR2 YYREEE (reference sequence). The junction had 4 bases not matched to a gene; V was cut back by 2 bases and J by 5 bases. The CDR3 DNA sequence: TGTGCCAGCAGCTTCTCAGGGGGAGACGAGCAGTACTTC. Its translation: CASSFSGGDEQYF. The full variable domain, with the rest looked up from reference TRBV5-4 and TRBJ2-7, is ETGVTQSPTHLIKTRGQQVTLRCSSQSGHNTVSWYQQALGQGPQFIFQYYREEENGRGNFPPRFSGLQFPNYSSELNVNALELDDSALYLCASSFSGGDEQYFGPGTRLTVT.

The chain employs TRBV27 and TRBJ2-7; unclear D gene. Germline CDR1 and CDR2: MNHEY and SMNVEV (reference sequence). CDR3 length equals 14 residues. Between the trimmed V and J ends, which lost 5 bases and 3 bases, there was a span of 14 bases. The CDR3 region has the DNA TGTGCCAGCAGTCCAACTGGGGTCAACTACGAGCAGTACTTC. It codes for CASSPTGVNYEQYF.

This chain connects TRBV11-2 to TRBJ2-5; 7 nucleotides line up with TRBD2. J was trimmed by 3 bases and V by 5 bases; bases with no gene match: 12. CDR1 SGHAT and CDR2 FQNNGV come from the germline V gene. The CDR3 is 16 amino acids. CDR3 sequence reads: CASSGTRDYPKETQYF. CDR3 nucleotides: TGTGCCAGCAGCGGAACCCGGGACTATCCCAAAGAGACCCAGTACTTC.